This T cell receptor (beta chain) was profiled in a study of OX40 agonist ivuxolimab in advanced cancers. TCRdb keeps only in-frame clones here, not all; method: immunoSEQ multiplex PCR. Among 60,000 to 85,000 clones listed, roughly nine tenths were seen once. Germline CDR1 reads MDHEN; CDR2 reads SYDVKM. This CDR3 contains 15 residues. Between the trimmed V and J ends, which lost 7 bases and 3 bases, there was a span of 18 bases. This sample comprised CD4+ or CD8+ T cells sorted from blood, obtained in a trial of the OX40 agonist ivuxolimab. The chain links TRBV28 to TRBJ1-1, with D perhaps TRBD1 (5 bases). This TCR came from an adult with an advanced solid tumor such as melanoma, head and neck, liver or kidney cancer. The CDR3 here is CASNTEPFRDTEAFF. The CDR3 region has the DNA TGTGCCAGCAATACTGAACCCTTCAGGGACACTGAAGCTTTCTTT.